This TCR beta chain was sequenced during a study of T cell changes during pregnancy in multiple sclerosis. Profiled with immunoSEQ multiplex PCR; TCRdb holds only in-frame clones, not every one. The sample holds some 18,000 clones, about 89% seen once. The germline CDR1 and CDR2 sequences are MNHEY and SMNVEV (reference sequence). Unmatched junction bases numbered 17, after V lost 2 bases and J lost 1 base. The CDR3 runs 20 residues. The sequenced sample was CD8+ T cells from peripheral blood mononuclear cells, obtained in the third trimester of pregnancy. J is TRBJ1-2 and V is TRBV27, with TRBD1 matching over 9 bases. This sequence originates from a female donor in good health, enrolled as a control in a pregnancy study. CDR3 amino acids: CASSLEGPIGDREFNYGYTF. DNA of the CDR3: TGTGCCAGCAGTTTAGAGGGCCCGATAGGGGACAGGGAGTTTAACTATGGCTACACCTTC.